These T cell receptor beta chains were read from a single sample in a study of T cells in Graves' hyperthyroidism and ophthalmopathy. TCRdb passed the multiplex PCR reads through MiXCR, listing each CDR3 protein once. The table records over 250,000 distinct CDR3 sequences, approximately 15% of them present only once. The sequenced sample was blood. The source is a woman aged 40 to 55 with Graves' ophthalmopathy. Both conserved end residues are part of each CDR3. D genes are given only for firm matches. The size field is filled for only some rows; it gives once, few, many or a size class.

CDR3nt	CDR3aa	abundance	v_gene	j_gene	d_gene
TGTGCCATCAGTGAGTCGTCCGGGGTGGGGAGCAATCAGCCCCAGCATTTT	CAISESSGVGSNQPQHF	NA	TRBV10-3	TRBJ1-5	NA
TGTGCCAGCAGCTTAGGGGACCCAAGGGAGCAGTTCTTC	CASSLGDPREQFF	many	TRBV11-1	TRBJ2-1	NA
TGTGCCAGCAGTTTCGCTGGGTCAACGGGGTACGAGCAGTACTTC	CASSFAGSTGYEQYF	many	TRBV28	TRBJ2-7	NA
TGTGCCAGCAGTACTACAGTGGGGAGCGGGGGACCCCGCACAGATACGCAGTATTTT	CASSTTVGSGGPRTDTQYF	many	TRBV6-1	TRBJ2-3	TRBD2
TGTGCCAGCAGTGTTACCGGGACAGGGTACAATGAGCAGTTCTTC	CASSVTGTGYNEQFF	NA	TRBV2	TRBJ2-1	TRBD1
TGTGCCAGCAGTGAGGTCCTGAGCAATCAGCCCCAGCATTTT	CASSEVLSNQPQHF	many	TRBV2	TRBJ1-5	NA
TGTGCCAGCGGCTACACGACGGGACTAGCGGGAGTCGAGCAGTACTTC	CASGYTTGLAGVEQYF	many	TRBV28	TRBJ2-7	TRBD2
TGTGCCAGTAGTACCTGGACAGGGGTTGGCAATCAGCCCCAGCATTTT	CASSTWTGVGNQPQHF	NA	TRBV19	TRBJ1-5	TRBD1
TGTGCCAGCAGTTGGGACAGGGATTCACCCCTCCACTTT	CASSWDRDSPLHF	many	TRBV2	TRBJ1-6	TRBD1
TGTGCCAGCAGTTACTCTGGGGGTATGGGGTACGAGCAGTACTTC	CASSYSGGMGYEQYF	NA	TRBV6-6	TRBJ2-7	NA
TGTGCCAGCTCACCCGCGGGGGACTATGGCTACACCTTC	CASSPAGDYGYTF	many	TRBV18	TRBJ1-2	NA
TGTGCCAGCAGCCCCTCAAGGTTACGTAGGACAGATACGCAGTATTTT	CASSPSRLRRTDTQYF	NA	TRBV9	TRBJ2-3	NA
TGTGCCAGCAGTGACGCTAGCGGGGGCACAGATACGCAGTATTTT	CASSDASGGTDTQYF	many	TRBV6-4	TRBJ2-3	TRBD2
TGTGCCAGCAGTTTATGGGGGACTAGCGGGAGCACCCACGAGCAGTACTTC	CASSLWGTSGSTHEQYF	many	TRBV28	TRBJ2-7	TRBD2
TGTGCCAGCAGCTTCAAAGGAAACACCATATATTTT	CASSFKGNTIYF	NA	TRBV3-1	TRBJ1-3	NA
TGTGCCAGCAGTCCCCTTGAGTTACTAGCGGGCGGGGACCAGTACTTC	CASSPLELLAGGDQYF	NA	TRBV7-9	TRBJ2-5	TRBD2
TGTGCCAGCAGTTCTGATGGGGCCCCCGGACGATCACCCCTCCACTTT	CASSSDGAPGRSPLHF	NA	TRBV6-5	TRBJ1-6	NA
TGTGCCAGTAGTATTTTGGGAGCAAGGGGGAGCTCCTACAATGAGCAGTTCTTC	CASSILGARGSSYNEQFF	few	TRBV19	TRBJ2-1	NA
TGTGCCGGAGGGGACACCGGGGAGCTGTTTTTT	CAGGDTGELFF	many	TRBV12-3/TRBV12-4	TRBJ2-2	NA
TGTGCCAGCAGCCCGGGACTGCCGAACACCGGGGAGCTGTTTTTT	CASSPGLPNTGELFF	many	TRBV11-2	TRBJ2-2	NA
TGTGCCAGCAGCCAACTGGCTAGCGGAACCATTTACAATGAGCAGTTCTTC	CASSQLASGTIYNEQFF	few	TRBV16	TRBJ2-1	TRBD2
TGTGCCAGCAGCCAACGCCTAGCGGGGGTGGACATTCAGTACTTC	CASSQRLAGVDIQYF	NA	TRBV3-1	TRBJ2-4	TRBD2